This T cell receptor beta chain originates from a study of blood T cell repertoires in COVID-19 (dated by TCRdb to the early 2020s). With respect to the entire study: Collaborator samples came from the United States, Italy and Spain and covered acute and convalescent phases of COVID-19. The material from the prospective study consisted of cDNA or gDNA derived from T cells, B-cell-depleted T cells, or PBMCs. A freely available public database, intended as a resource for researchers studying the immune response to SARS-CoV-2, is where the repertoires were released. Sample metadata almost always included a de-identified subject ID, COVID-19 status, age in years and sex. Samples were obtained from the ongoing ImmuneRACE study (first 160 participants) and from 1,200 or so subjects provided by 6 global collaborators. Where HLA class I and class II types were available, the types were taken from metadata supplied by the sample provider, not from assay-based typing. Deeply sampled blood TCRbeta repertoires from subjects exposed to, actively infected with, or recovered from COVID-19 were included in the dataset.

TCRbeta CDR3 regions were amplified from genomic DNA using the immunoSEQ Assay, a bias-controlled multiplex PCR. In the source study's methods: The number of nucleated cells in each sample was estimated from the amplification of reference gene primers within the assay. To quantify the absolute abundance of each unique TCRbeta CDR3 rearrangement, sequence reads were collapsed and filtered. For each sample, productive Simpson clonality was calculated by taking the square root of Simpson's diversity index across productive rearrangements. As stored in TCRdb, this immuneACCESS dataset retains in-frame rearrangements with V and J assigned. A fraction of the clones does not appear; measured against another copy, unresolved V genes explain less than half of the discrepancy, and the remainder lacks a known reason. V and J calls and clone size are as listed in that table; D and trimming were resolved from the DNA. This sample has about 220,000 clones in its table, and approximately 85% of those were observed once. The ten largest clones represent about 4.8% of the sample.

Whole blood was collected in K2EDTA tubes by collaborating institutions according to the institutions' own protocols. For TCRbeta analysis, collaborators shipped samples in one of three forms: frozen whole blood, isolated PBMCs, or DNA extracted from either of those sample types. The CDR3 measures 15 amino acids from cysteine to phenylalanine. Only the CDR3 portion is preserved as DNA: 45 bases, with reading frame beginning at the first base. Trimming leaves V shorter by 7 bases and J shorter by 11 bases, with the junction holding 18 bases beyond the gene matches. CDR1 is given as MDHEN and CDR2 as SYDVKM, both from the germline V gene. Concerning this clone: Its antigen remains undetermined. Nothing much larger sits one base from this clone, and base qualities are not available.

Overall results and qualifications from the work: The amount of clinical and demographic metadata varied by source and participant and was provided uncurated.

Material for sequencing was peripheral blood. The chain uses TRBV28 and TRBJ1-1, and TRBD1 aligns with 8 junction nucleotides. This clonotype originated in a woman in her seventies with acute or convalescent COVID-19. In nucleotide form, the sequence is TGTGCCAGCATCCCGGCAGCAGGGGGCGGTTTTGGGGCTTTCTTT. It translates to CASIPAAGGGFGAFF.